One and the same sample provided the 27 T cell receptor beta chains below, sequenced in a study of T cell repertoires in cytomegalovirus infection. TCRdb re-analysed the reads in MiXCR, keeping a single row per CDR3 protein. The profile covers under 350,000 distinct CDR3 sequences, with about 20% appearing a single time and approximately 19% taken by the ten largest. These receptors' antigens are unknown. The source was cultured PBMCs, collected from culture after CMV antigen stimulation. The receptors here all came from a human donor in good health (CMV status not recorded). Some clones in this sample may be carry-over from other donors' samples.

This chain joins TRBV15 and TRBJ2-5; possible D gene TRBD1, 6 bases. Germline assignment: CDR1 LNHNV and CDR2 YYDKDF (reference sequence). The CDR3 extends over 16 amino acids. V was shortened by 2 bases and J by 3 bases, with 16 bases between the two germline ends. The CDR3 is CATSRQTGTPKETQYF. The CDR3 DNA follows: TGTGCCACCAGCAGACAAACCGGGACACCGAAAGAGACCCAGTACTTC.

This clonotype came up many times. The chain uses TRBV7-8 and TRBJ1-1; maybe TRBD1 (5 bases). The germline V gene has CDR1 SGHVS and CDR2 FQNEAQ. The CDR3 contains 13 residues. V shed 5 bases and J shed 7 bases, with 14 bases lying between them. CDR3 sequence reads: CASSDPTAIEAFF. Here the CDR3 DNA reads TGTGCCAGCAGCGACCCGACAGCCATTGAAGCTTTCTTT. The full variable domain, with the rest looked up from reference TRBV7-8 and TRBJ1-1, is GAGVSQSPRYKVAKRGQDVALRCDPISGHVSLFWYQQALGQGPEFLTYFQNEAQLDKSGLPSDRFFAERPEGSVSTLKIQRTQQEDSAVYLCASSDPTAIEAFFGQGTRLTVV.

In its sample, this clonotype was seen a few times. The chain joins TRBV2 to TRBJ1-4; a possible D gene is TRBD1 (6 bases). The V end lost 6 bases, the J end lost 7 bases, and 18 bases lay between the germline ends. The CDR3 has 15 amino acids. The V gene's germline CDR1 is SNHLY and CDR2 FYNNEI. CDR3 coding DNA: TGTGCCAGCAGGGAAAGGGGGGCGTCGGGTGAAAAACTGTTTTTT. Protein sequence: CASRERGASGEKLFF. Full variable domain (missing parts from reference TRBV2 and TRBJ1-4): EPEVTQTPSHQVTQMGQEVILRCVPISNHLYFYWYRQILGQKVEFLVSFYNNEISEKSEIFDDQFSVERPDGSNFTLKIRSTKLEDSAMYFCASRERGASGEKLFFGSGTQLSVL.

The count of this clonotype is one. CDR3 coding DNA: TGTGCCATCAGTGATGGGTTTGACAGGATGCAAGAGACCCAGTACTTC. As protein: CAISDGFDRMQETQYF. The rearrangement joins TRBV10-3 to TRBJ2-5, with D maybe TRBD1 (6 bases). Germline CDR1 and CDR2: ENHRY and SYGVKD. The CDR3 length is 16 residues. Trimming stripped 3 bases from V and 2 bases from J, with 16 bases between.

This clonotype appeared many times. The CDR3 protein is CASKGRPTRDTQYF. DNA for the CDR3: TGTGCCAGCAAGGGCCGGCCAACCAGAGATACGCAGTATTTT. The chain employs TRBV28 and TRBJ2-3; D gene ambiguous. Trimming shortened V by 7 bases and J by 5 bases, and 16 bases separated the two germline ends. CDR1 is MDHEN, CDR2 SYDVKM, per germline. This CDR3 has 14 amino acids.

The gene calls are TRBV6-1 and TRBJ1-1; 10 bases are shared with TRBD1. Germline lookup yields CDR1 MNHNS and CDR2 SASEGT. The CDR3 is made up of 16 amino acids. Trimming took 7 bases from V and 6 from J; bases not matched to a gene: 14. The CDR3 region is CASTLTGTGVFAEAFF. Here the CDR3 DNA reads TGTGCCAGCACCTTAACCGGGACAGGGGTTTTCGCTGAAGCTTTCTTT.

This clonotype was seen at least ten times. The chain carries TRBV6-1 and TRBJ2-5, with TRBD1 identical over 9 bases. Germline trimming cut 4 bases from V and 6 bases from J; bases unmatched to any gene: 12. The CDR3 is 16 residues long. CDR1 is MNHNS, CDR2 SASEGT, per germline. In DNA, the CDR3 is TGTGCCAGCAGTGCGCGACAGGGGGAGGGGAGAAAGACCCAGTACTTC. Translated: CASSARQGEGRKTQYF.

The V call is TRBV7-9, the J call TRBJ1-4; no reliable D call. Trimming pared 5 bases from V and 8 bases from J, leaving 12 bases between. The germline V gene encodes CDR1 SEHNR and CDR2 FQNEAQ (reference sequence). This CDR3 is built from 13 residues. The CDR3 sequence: CASSGLRREKLFF. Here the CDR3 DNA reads TGTGCCAGCAGCGGGCTGAGGCGGGAAAAACTGTTTTTT.

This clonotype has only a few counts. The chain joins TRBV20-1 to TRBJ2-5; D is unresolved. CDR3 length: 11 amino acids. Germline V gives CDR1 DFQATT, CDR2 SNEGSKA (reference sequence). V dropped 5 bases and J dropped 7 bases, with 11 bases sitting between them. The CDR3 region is CSAFLIRTQYF. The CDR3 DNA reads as TGCAGTGCTTTTTTAATACGGACCCAGTACTTC.

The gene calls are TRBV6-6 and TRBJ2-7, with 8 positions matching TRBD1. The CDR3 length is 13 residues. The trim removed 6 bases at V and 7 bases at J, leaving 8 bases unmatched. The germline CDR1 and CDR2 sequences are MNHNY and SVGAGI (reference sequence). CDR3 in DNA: TGTGCCAGCAGAGAAAGCCGACAGGGGGAGCAGTACTTC. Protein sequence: CASRESRQGEQYF.

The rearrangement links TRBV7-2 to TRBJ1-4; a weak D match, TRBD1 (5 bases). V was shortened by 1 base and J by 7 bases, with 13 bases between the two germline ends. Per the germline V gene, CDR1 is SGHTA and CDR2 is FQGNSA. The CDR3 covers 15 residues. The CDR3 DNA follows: TGTGCCAGCAGCTTAGATGGGGGGGAGAGTGAAAAACTGTTTTTT. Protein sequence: CASSLDGGESEKLFF.

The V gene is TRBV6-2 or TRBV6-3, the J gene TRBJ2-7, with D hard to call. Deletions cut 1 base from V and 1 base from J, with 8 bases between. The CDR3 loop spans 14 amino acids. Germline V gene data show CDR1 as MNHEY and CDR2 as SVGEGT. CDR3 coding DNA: TGTGCCAGCAGTTACTTGGGGAATTCCTACGAGCAGTACTTC. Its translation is CASSYLGNSYEQYF.

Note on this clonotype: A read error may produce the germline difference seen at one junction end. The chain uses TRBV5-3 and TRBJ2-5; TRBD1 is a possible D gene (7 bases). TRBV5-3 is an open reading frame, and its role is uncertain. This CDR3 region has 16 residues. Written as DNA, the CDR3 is TGTGCCAGCAGCTTTGCCGGCAGGGGGGTGGAGGAGACCCAGTACTTC. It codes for CASSFAGRGVEETQYF.

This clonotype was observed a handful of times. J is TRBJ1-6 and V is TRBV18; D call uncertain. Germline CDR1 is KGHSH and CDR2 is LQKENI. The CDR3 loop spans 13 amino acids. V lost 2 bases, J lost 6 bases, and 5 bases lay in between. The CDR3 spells CASSPGVNSPLHF. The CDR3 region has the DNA TGTGCCAGCTCACCAGGTGTTAATTCACCCCTCCACTTT.

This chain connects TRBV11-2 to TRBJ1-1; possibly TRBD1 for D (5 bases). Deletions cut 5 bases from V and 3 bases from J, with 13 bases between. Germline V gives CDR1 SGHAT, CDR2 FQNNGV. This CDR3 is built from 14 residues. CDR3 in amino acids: CASSVGTGYTEAFF. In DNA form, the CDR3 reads TGTGCCAGCAGCGTCGGGACGGGATACACTGAAGCTTTCTTT.

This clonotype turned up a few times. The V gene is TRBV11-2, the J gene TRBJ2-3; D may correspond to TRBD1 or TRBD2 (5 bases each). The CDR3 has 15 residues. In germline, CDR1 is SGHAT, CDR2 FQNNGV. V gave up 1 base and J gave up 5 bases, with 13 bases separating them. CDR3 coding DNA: TGTGCCAGCAGCTTAGGAGGGGAGCAAGTAGATACGCAGTATTTT. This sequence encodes CASSLGGEQVDTQYF. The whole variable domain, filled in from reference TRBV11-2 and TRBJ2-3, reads EAGVAQSPRYKIIEKRQSVAFWCNPISGHATLYWYQQILGQGPKLLIQFQNNGVVDDSQLPKDRFSAERLKGVDSTLKIQPAKLEDSAVYLCASSLGGEQVDTQYFGPGTRLTVL.

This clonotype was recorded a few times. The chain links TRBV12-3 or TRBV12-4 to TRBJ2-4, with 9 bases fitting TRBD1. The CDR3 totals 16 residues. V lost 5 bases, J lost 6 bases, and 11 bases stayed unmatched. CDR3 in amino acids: CASSLGQGLNLNIQYF. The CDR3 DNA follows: TGTGCCAGCAGTCTCGGACAGGGGTTAAACCTAAACATTCAGTACTTC.

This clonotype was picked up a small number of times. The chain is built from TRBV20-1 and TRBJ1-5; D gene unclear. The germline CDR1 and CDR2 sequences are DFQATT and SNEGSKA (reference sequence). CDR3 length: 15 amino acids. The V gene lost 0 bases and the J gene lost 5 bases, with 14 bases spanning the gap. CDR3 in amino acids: CSAREEFVEDQPQHF. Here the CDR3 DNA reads TGCAGTGCTAGAGAGGAGTTCGTTGAAGATCAGCCCCAGCATTTT.

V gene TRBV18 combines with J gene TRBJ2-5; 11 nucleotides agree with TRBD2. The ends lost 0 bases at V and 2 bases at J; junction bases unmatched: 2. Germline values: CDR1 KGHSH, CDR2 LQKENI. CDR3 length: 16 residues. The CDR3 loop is CASSPPGLAEQETQYF. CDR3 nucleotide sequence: TGTGCCAGCTCACCACCGGGACTAGCGGAGCAAGAGACCCAGTACTTC.

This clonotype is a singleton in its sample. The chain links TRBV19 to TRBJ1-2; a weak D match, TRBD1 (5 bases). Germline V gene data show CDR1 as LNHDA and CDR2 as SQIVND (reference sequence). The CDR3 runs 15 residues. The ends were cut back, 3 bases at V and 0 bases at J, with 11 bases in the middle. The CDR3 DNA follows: TGTGCCAGTAGTATCAGCCAGGGAGCTAACTATGGCTACACCTTC. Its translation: CASSISQGANYGYTF.

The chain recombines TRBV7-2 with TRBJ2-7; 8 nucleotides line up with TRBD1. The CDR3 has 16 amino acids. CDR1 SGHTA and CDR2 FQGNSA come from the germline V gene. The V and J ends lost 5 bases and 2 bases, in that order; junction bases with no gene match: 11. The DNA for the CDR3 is TGTGCCAGCAGCCACCAGGTGGACAGGGAGACCTACGAGCAGTACTTC. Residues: CASSHQVDRETYEQYF.

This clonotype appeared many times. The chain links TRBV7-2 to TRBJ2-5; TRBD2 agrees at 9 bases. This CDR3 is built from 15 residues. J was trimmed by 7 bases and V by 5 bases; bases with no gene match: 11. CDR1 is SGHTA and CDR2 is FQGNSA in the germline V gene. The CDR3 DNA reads TGTGCCAGCAGCCCACCGGGACTAGCTGGGGGGACCCAGTACTTC. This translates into CASSPPGLAGGTQYF.

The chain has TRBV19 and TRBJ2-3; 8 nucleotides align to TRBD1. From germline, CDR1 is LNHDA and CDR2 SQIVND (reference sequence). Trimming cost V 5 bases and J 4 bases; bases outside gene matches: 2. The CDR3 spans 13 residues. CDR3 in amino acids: CASSPGGPDTQYF. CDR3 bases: TGTGCCAGTAGTCCAGGGGGCCCAGATACGCAGTATTTT.

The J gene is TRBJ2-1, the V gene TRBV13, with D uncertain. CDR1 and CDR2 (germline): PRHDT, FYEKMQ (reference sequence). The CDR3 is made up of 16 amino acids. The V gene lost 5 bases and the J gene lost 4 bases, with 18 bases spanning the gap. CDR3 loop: CASSGFGEVVYNEQFF. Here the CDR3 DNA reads TGTGCCAGCAGCGGATTCGGAGAGGTGGTTTACAATGAGCAGTTCTTC.

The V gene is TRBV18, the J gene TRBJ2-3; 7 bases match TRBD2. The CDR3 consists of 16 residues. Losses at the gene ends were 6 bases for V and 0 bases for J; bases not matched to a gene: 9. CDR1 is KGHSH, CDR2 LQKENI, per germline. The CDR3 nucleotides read TGTGCCAGCTCCCGTAACCAGCGGGGAAGCACAGATACGCAGTATTTT. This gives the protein CASSRNQRGSTDTQYF.

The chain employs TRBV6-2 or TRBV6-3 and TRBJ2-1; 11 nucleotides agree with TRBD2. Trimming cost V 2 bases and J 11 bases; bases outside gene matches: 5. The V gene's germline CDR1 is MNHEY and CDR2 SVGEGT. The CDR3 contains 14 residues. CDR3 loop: CASSYTSGRSKQFF. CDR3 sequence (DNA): TGTGCCAGCAGTTACACTAGCGGGAGAAGTAAGCAGTTCTTC.

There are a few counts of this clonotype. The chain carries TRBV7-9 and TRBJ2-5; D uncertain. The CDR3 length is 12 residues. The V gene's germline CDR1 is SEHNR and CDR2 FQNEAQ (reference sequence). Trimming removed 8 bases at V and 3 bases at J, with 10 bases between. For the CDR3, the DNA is TGTGCCAGCTCCGGCTTCAAAGAGACCCAGTACTTC. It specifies CASSGFKETQYF.